Listed below are T cell receptor beta chains from one sample, sequenced in a study of vaccination and CD4 T cells after COVID-19. One entry per CDR3 protein results from TCRdb running MiXCR on the PCR reads. The sample contains 20,000 to 30,000 distinct CDR3 sequences, 35% to 55% of which appear only once. Their cognate antigens are unknown. Sequenced sample: CD4+ T cells from blood, cultured in vitro. The source of these receptors is a human donor who had recovered from COVID-19. The CDR3 runs from the conserved cysteine through the conserved F or W. The order of the fields is J gene, V gene, CDR3 protein.

>TRBJ2-1|TRBV6-1
CASSEGREYLFF
>TRBJ1-1|TRBV6-5
CASSYSSGRNTEAFF
>TRBJ1-6|TRBV7-2
CASSFKNNSPLHF
>TRBJ1-6|TRBV11-3
CASSPTARPDRRSYNSPLHF
>TRBJ2-7|TRBV4-1
CASSRGQAYEQYF
>TRBJ1-1|TRBV28
CASSLRGIPEAFF
>TRBJ1-1|TRBV6-1
CASSQPWGPSMNTEAFF
>TRBJ1-1|TRBV6-1
CASSEAVGGTEAFF
>TRBJ2-2|TRBV2
CASRRSGGENTGELFF
>TRBJ2-3|TRBV7-9
CASSSLHRTSTDTQYF
>TRBJ2-3|TRBV7-2
CASSEYLRADTQYF
>TRBJ2-6|TRBV7-2
CASSLDSPHSSGANVLTF
>TRBJ2-1|TRBV6-4
CASSDELDQHEQFF
>TRBJ1-1|TRBV20-1
CSASVGGAYTEAFF
>TRBJ2-3|TRBV20-1
CSVAQTPNRLRDTQYF
>TRBJ1-1|TRBV6-1
CASSEAGGDTEAFF
>TRBJ2-2|TRBV27
CASSLRNTGELFF
>TRBJ2-7|TRBV27
CASSLHSGGTGKVNEQYF
>TRBJ1-5|TRBV19
CASSPTMAAEQPQHF
>TRBJ1-1|TRBV7-3
CASSSGPNTEAFF
>TRBJ1-2|TRBV12-3/TRBV12-4
CASSLGKLNYGYTF
>TRBJ1-5|TRBV10-3
CAISDSAGHRQPQHF
>TRBJ2-1|TRBV20-1
CSASGSVSDEQFF
>TRBJ1-1|TRBV19
CASSHNLMNTEAFF
>TRBJ2-3|TRBV5-1
CASSLGTFTDTQYF
>TRBJ2-5|TRBV20-1
CSAPKVSSGGAGTQYF
>TRBJ1-5|TRBV28
CASSSPVGSKGQPQHF
>TRBJ2-5|TRBV11-2
CASSLRRAGGGETQYF
>TRBJ2-3|TRBV7-2
CASSPERVTQYF
>TRBJ2-3|TRBV27
CASRLRDRGEFGTSTDTQYF
>TRBJ2-1|TRBV4-3
CASSVSLQVSYNEQFF
>TRBJ2-7|TRBV6-1
CASTPGTSGRGRTYEQYF
>TRBJ2-7|TRBV6-5
CASSYGTSGALEQYF
>TRBJ1-5|TRBV28
CASRKGLSNQPQHF
>TRBJ1-1|TRBV19
CASRRDRMNTEAFF
>TRBJ2-3|TRBV11-3
CASSLGGTGNTDTQYF
>TRBJ2-7|TRBV24-1
CATSDPGAPLPYEQYF
>TRBJ2-3|TRBV7-6
CASSRQLAGVADTQYF
>TRBJ2-5|TRBV7-3
CASSLNPKTKSGTQYF
>TRBJ1-2|TRBV2
CASSGPRQGDYGYTF
>TRBJ1-2|TRBV5-6
CASRRTGGFSGYTF
>TRBJ2-7|TRBV28
CASSLGSGNRRYEQYF
>TRBJ1-5|TRBV7-9
CASSFGTGGSIQPQHF
>-|TRBV20-1
CSAQTSGGLETQYF
>TRBJ1-1|TRBV19
CASSWRTEAFF
>TRBJ2-3|TRBV5-1
CASSPGSVGDTQYF
>TRBJ2-2|TRBV7-3
CASTLGTGHTGELFF
>TRBJ1-1|TRBV28
CASGPGAEAFF
>TRBJ2-5|TRBV7-3
CACSARGGSQETQYF
>TRBJ2-3|TRBV20-1
CSALHPGRSTDTQYF
>TRBJ2-2|TRBV6-5
CASSYLPGNTGELFF
>TRBJ2-3|TRBV7-2
CASSFIDTQYF
>TRBJ1-1|TRBV7-2
CASSPYYGTTFF
>TRBJ1-4|TRBV15
CATSRVTNEKLFF
>TRBJ2-1|TRBV7-2
CASSLAETRGGNEQFF